This T cell receptor beta chain was found in a study of T cell repertoires in cytomegalovirus infection. About the research overall: Both recently identified HLA-C-restricted and well-studied HLA-B-restricted CMV epitopes were used in the study. Public TCR beta signature analysis indicated the presence of both CMV infection and matching HLA type. Whole-study findings and limits: Dominant in the ex vivo response were TCR beta clonotypes restricted by HLA-C and specific for CMV.

As concerns this clonotype: Its target is unknown.

The V end was cut by 4 bases, the J end by 15 bases, with 19 bases between. The CDR3 extends over 14 amino acids. Per the germline V gene, CDR1 is SGHDN and CDR2 is FVKESK. TCRdb passed the reads through MiXCR, listing each CDR3 protein once. The sample consists of roughly 990,000 distinct CDR3 sequences, approximately 31% of them appearing once. The source was cultured CD8+ T cells from PBMCs, collected from culture after CMV antigen stimulation. This clonotype was obtained from a human donor in good health (CMV status not recorded). Some clones in this sample may be carry-over from other donors' samples. This chain uses TRBV14 with TRBJ1-6, with D maybe TRBD1 (6 bases). The CDR3 here is CASSPYRDPEFLHF. CDR3 DNA: TGTGCCAGCAGCCCCTACAGGGACCCCGAGTTCCTCCACTTT.